One sample yielded the 25 T cell receptor beta chains listed below, sequenced in a study of a mutant IDH1 vaccine in newly diagnosed glioma. These receptors have no known antigen. Time point noted: week 23, last vaccination. Vaccination comprised doses that each held 300 ug of mutant IDH1 20-mer peptide, plus topical imiquimod. Using immunoSEQ multiplex PCR, the repertoire was profiled, and TCRdb retains in-frame clones only, with some absent. The table has roughly 45,000 clones, approximately 84% seen once. Sample: PBMCs, taken from a glioma patient whose treatment included an IDH1 peptide vaccine. The receptors stem from a woman aged 18-29 years with glioma. Some clones in this sample may be carry-over from other donors' samples.

The chain carries TRBV5-1 and TRBJ1-1; 9 bases align to TRBD1. The CDR3 is 16 residues long. V gave up 0 bases and J gave up 0 bases; unmatched junction bases: 3. Germline V CDR1 and CDR2: SGHRS, YFSETQ. The CDR3: CASSLGDRALNTEAFF. In nucleotides, the CDR3 is TGCGCCAGCAGCTTGGGGGACAGGGCCTTGAACACTGAAGCTTTCTTT.

CDR3 protein: CASSLEPSGNTIYF. The CDR3 DNA reads TGTGCCAGCAGCTTAGAACCCTCTGGAAACACCATATATTTT. The rearrangement uses TRBV7-6 and TRBJ1-3; the D is unclear. CDR3 length: 14 residues. The germline CDR1 and CDR2 sequences are SGHVS and FNYEAQ. V was shortened by 1 base and J by 0 bases, with 4 bases between the two germline ends. Together with reference TRBV7-6 and TRBJ1-3, the CDR3 gives the full variable domain: GAGVSQSPRYKVTKRGQDVALRCDPISGHVSLYWYRQALGQGPEFLTYFNYEAQQDKSGLPNDRFSAERPEGSISTLTIQRTEQRDSAMYRCASSLEPSGNTIYFGEGSWLTVV.

The V and J genes are TRBV4-2 and TRBJ1-1; 7 bases map to TRBD1. Germline CDR1 and CDR2: LGHNA and YNFKEQ. The CDR3 has 14 residues. V lost 1 base to trimming and J lost 3 bases; unmatched junction nucleotides: 2. The CDR3 region is CASSQVRGHTEAFF. As DNA, the CDR3 is TGTGCCAGCAGCCAAGTGAGGGGGCACACTGAAGCTTTCTTT.

The chain carries TRBV7-2 and TRBJ2-5; TRBD1 matches 12 bases. Germline V CDR1 and CDR2: SGHTA, FQGNSA. This CDR3 comprises 15 residues. Germline trimming cut 5 bases from V and 4 bases from J; bases unmatched to any gene: 5. This CDR3 is CASSPGTGGGETQYF. CDR3 nucleotide sequence: TGTGCCAGCAGCCCCGGGACAGGGGGCGGAGAGACCCAGTACTTC. The full variable domain, its missing parts supplied by reference TRBV7-2 and TRBJ2-5, is GAGVSQSPSNKVTEKGKDVELRCDPISGHTALYWYRQSLGQGLEFLIYFQGNSAPDKSGLPSDRFSAERTGGSVSTLTIQRTQQEDSAVYLCASSPGTGGGETQYFGPGTRLLVL.

This chain links TRBV4-2 with TRBJ2-6; the D gene is possibly TRBD1 (5 bases). The CDR3 is 16 amino acids. V lost 4 bases to trimming and J lost 2 bases, with 12 bases between them. From germline, CDR1 is LGHNA and CDR2 YNFKEQ. The CDR3, as DNA: TGTGCCAGCAGCCCCCCCCCAGGGACTGGGGCCAACGTCCTGACTTTC. As protein: CASSPPPGTGANVLTF.

V and J are TRBV5-6 and TRBJ2-1; TRBD2 matches 7 bases. V shed 0 bases and J 16 bases; nucleotides not matched to a gene: 7. Germline assignment: CDR1 SGHDT and CDR2 YYEEEE. The length of the CDR3 is 12 residues. The CDR3 nucleotides are TGTGCCAGCAGCTTGGACCGGGAGGTTGAATTCTTC. Its protein product is CASSLDREVEFF.

This sequence joins TRBV2 and TRBJ2-7; TRBD1 might be the D (6 bases). The germline gives CDR1 SNHLY, CDR2 FYNNEI. V was cut by 8 bases and J by 2 bases, with 16 bases left in between. The CDR3 spans 14 residues. As DNA, the CDR3 is TGTGCCAGCGTCCCTTTGGGGGCTCCCTACGAGCAGTACTTC. Its translation is CASVPLGAPYEQYF. Complete variable domain (other parts from reference TRBV2 and TRBJ2-7): EPEVTQTPSHQVTQMGQEVILRCVPISNHLYFYWYRQILGQKVEFLVSFYNNEISEKSEIFDDQFSVERPDGSNFTLKIRSTKLEDSAMYFCASVPLGAPYEQYFGPGTRLTVT.

The chain couples TRBV5-4 to TRBJ2-3; D remains unclear. The CDR3 is 15 amino acids. The V and J ends lost 1 base and 2 bases respectively, with 11 bases between them. CDR1 is SGHNT, CDR2 YYREEE, per germline (reference sequence). DNA for the CDR3: TGTGCCAGCAGCTTGTTTGGTAGGGACACAGATACGCAGTATTTT. The encoded protein is CASSLFGRDTDTQYF. Together with reference TRBV5-4 and TRBJ2-3, the CDR3 gives the full variable domain: ETGVTQSPTHLIKTRGQQVTLRCSSQSGHNTVSWYQQALGQGPQFIFQYYREEENGRGNFPPRFSGLQFPNYSSELNVNALELDDSALYLCASSLFGRDTDTQYFGPGTRLTVL.

The genes are TRBV11-2 and TRBJ2-6; D remains ambiguous. This CDR3 is 15 amino acids long. V was clipped by 0 bases and J by 2 bases, with 5 bases between them. Germline V gene lookup returns CDR1 SGHAT and CDR2 FQNNGV. The CDR3 protein is CASSLESTGANVLTF. As DNA, the CDR3 is TGTGCCAGCAGCTTAGAAAGTACTGGGGCCAACGTCCTGACTTTC.

The chain carries TRBV15 and TRBJ2-1; D is ambiguous. The germline gives CDR1 LNHNV, CDR2 YYDKDF (reference sequence). The CDR3 is 17 residues long. V lost 3 bases to trimming and J lost 0 bases, with 15 bases between them. The CDR3 nucleotides read TGTGCCACCAGCAGGGGCCCCAGAGGCGGCTCCTACAATGAGCAGTTCTTC. Its protein is CATSRGPRGGSYNEQFF.

This chain links TRBV11-1 with TRBJ1-5; no reliable D call. The length of the CDR3 is 14 residues. The V and J ends lost 1 base and 4 bases respectively, with 8 bases between them. Germline CDR1 and CDR2: SGHAT and FQDESV (reference sequence). This chain's CDR3 is CASSLEGSNQPQHF. Written as DNA, the CDR3 is TGTGCCAGCAGCTTAGAAGGGAGTAATCAGCCCCAGCATTTT.

The CDR3: CASSVAGGGYNEQFF. The CDR3 DNA is TGTGCCAGCAGCGTAGCGGGGGGGGGCTACAATGAGCAGTTCTTC. This chain uses TRBV9 with TRBJ2-1; 8 bases line up with TRBD2. V trimming: 0 bases; J trimming: 3 bases; junction bases outside the gene matches: 2. Germline values: CDR1 SGDLS, CDR2 YYNGEE. CDR3 length equals 15 residues.

This chain connects TRBV4-1 to TRBJ2-2, with D possibly matching TRBD2 (5 bases). Germline V gives CDR1 MGHRA, CDR2 YSYEKL. Trimming removed 3 bases at V and 7 bases at J, with 15 bases between. The CDR3 is made up of 15 amino acids. The CDR3 DNA follows: TGCGCCAGCAGCCAGCAGACGGGGTTTGTCGGGGAGCTGTTTTTT. It encodes CASSQQTGFVGELFF.

This rearrangement joins TRBV7-2 to TRBJ1-5; no reliable D call. CDR3 size: 14 residues. Trimming stripped 2 bases from V and 5 bases from J, with 10 bases between. The germline CDR1 and CDR2 sequences are SGHTA and FQGNSA. CDR3 DNA: TGTGCCAGCAGCTTAAGCTATGGGGATCAGCCCCAGCATTTT. It yields the protein CASSLSYGDQPQHF. The full variable domain, with the rest looked up from reference TRBV7-2 and TRBJ1-5, is GAGVSQSPSNKVTEKGKDVELRCDPISGHTALYWYRQSLGQGLEFLIYFQGNSAPDKSGLPSDRFSAERTGGSVSTLTIQRTQQEDSAVYLCASSLSYGDQPQHFGDGTRLSIL.

The genes are TRBV30 and TRBJ2-1, with D tentatively TRBD2 (6 bases). The CDR3 has 15 amino acids. Germline V gene lookup returns CDR1 GTSNPN and CDR2 SVGIG (reference sequence). Trimming took off 2 bases at V and 7 bases at J, with 18 bases between the two ends. The CDR3 DNA sequence: TGTGCCTGGAGTCCGCGGGCTATCCGGGGGAATGAGCAGTTCTTC. Amino acids: CAWSPRAIRGNEQFF.

This rearrangement joins TRBV9 to TRBJ1-4; D gene ambiguous. V lost 6 bases, J lost 3 bases, and 9 bases lay in between. The CDR3 runs 13 residues. CDR1 is SGDLS, CDR2 YYNGEE, per germline. The CDR3 loop reads CASKVGANEKLFF. The CDR3 nucleotides are TGTGCCAGCAAGGTAGGTGCTAATGAAAAACTGTTTTTT.

Notes on this clone: The junction differs from germline at one of its ends, possibly a read error. Other DNA sequences in this sample translate to the same CDR3. This sequence joins TRBV29-1 and TRBJ2-7; 10 bases are shared with TRBD1. Germline CDR1 SQVTM, CDR2 ANQGSEA. The CDR3 has 14 residues. The CDR3 sequence: CSVEGQGSTYEQYF. The DNA for the CDR3 is TGTAGCGTGGAGGGACAGGGGTCAACCTACGAGCAGTACTTC.

This clone was counted a single time. The chain carries TRBV6-6 and TRBJ2-1; D unresolved. Trimming shortened V by 8 bases and J by 6 bases, and 14 bases separated the two germline ends. Germline V gene sequence: CDR1 MNHNY, CDR2 SVGAGI (reference sequence). This CDR3 spans 13 amino acids. The CDR3 region is CASADDVTNEQFF. CDR3 bases: TGTGCCAGCGCCGACGATGTGACCAATGAGCAGTTCTTC.

This clone has just a few counts. The gene calls are TRBV12-5 and TRBJ1-1; D ambiguous. The CDR3 extends over 9 amino acids. Trimming shortened V by 5 bases and J by 8 bases, and 3 bases separated the two germline ends. CDR1 LGHNT and CDR2 FRNRAP come from the germline V gene. This CDR3 is CASGPEAFF. The CDR3 DNA reads TGTGCTAGTGGTCCCGAAGCTTTCTTT.

The chain has TRBV7-8 and TRBJ2-2; D is possibly TRBD2 (6 bases). CDR1 and CDR2 (germline): SGHVS, FQNEAQ. CDR3 length equals 14 residues. V was cut by 6 bases and J by 11 bases, with 19 bases left in between. CDR3 in DNA: TGTGCCAGCAGTTTACCCCTCGGGGGATTCGAGCTGTTTTTT. Amino acid sequence: CASSLPLGGFELFF. The variable domain in full, with the rest retrieved from reference TRBV7-8 and TRBJ2-2, is GAGVSQSPRYKVAKRGQDVALRCDPISGHVSLFWYQQALGQGPEFLTYFQNEAQLDKSGLPSDRFFAERPEGSVSTLKIQRTQQEDSAVYLCASSLPLGGFELFFGEGSRLTVL.

This clone appeared a few times. This chain links TRBV4-2 with TRBJ1-5; TRBD1 matches 8 bases. The ends lost 2 bases at V and 7 bases at J; junction bases unmatched: 7. Germline V gene sequence: CDR1 LGHNA, CDR2 YNFKEQ. The CDR3 extends over 15 amino acids. The CDR3 bases are TGTGCCAGCAGCCAATGGACAGGGTCCCAACAGCCCCAGCATTTT. Translating it yields CASSQWTGSQQPQHF.

The V gene is TRBV7-2, the J gene TRBJ1-2, with D hard to call. This CDR3 has 14 residues. Germline V gene lookup returns CDR1 SGHTA and CDR2 FQGNSA. Trimming removed 1 base at V and 0 bases at J, with 6 bases between. CDR3 sequence: CASSLGGSNYGYTF. The CDR3 nucleotides are TGTGCCAGCAGCTTAGGGGGTTCTAACTATGGCTACACCTTC. Based on the CDR3 plus reference TRBV7-2 and TRBJ1-2, the full variable domain is GAGVSQSPSNKVTEKGKDVELRCDPISGHTALYWYRQSLGQGLEFLIYFQGNSAPDKSGLPSDRFSAERTGGSVSTLTIQRTQQEDSAVYLCASSLGGSNYGYTFGSGTRLTVV.

The rearrangement links TRBV6-5 to TRBJ2-3; 12 nucleotides match TRBD1. V shed 6 bases and J 8 bases; nucleotides not matched to a gene: 6. Germline V CDR1 and CDR2: MNHEY, SVGAGI. CDR3 size: 14 residues. In DNA form, the CDR3 reads TGTGCCAGCAGGGGACAGGGGGCGCAGGGTACGCAGTATTTT. Translation gives CASRGQGAQGTQYF.

The V gene is TRBV29-1, the J gene TRBJ2-2, with a possible D match to TRBD2 (6 bases). CDR1 and CDR2 (germline): SQVTM, ANQGSEA. V was trimmed by 7 bases and J by 4 bases, leaving 13 bases between them. The CDR3 is 13 residues long. The CDR3 here is CSGSGLLTGELFF. The DNA for the CDR3 is TGCAGCGGGTCGGGACTTCTCACCGGGGAGCTGTTTTTT.

The chain couples TRBV10-3 to TRBJ2-7; the D is unclear. The ends were cut back, 0 bases at V and 0 bases at J, with 9 bases in the middle. The CDR3 sequence is 15 residues long. From germline, CDR1 is ENHRY and CDR2 SYGVKD. In DNA, the CDR3 is TGTGCCATCAGTGAGTCGGGTCGGAGCTCCTACGAGCAGTACTTC. This codes for CAISESGRSSYEQYF.